This is a list of T cell receptor beta chains from one sample in a study of cytotoxic CD8 clonotypes in ibrutinib-treated CLL. Here immunoSEQ multiplex PCR was the method, and the copy in TCRdb shows in-frame clones only, minus some. The sample carries about 160,000 clones, about 80% recorded once. Sequences were derived from PBMCs, sampled after 24 months of ibrutinib treatment. The receptor source for this set is a human donor with chronic lymphocytic leukemia. Both conserved end residues are part of each CDR3. The order of the fields is J gene, CDR3 length, V gene, clone size, CDR3 protein. The size field is filled for only some rows; it gives once, few, many or a size class.

TRBJ1-4 13 TRBV6-6 . CASRTGGREKLFF
TRBJ2-1 19 TRBV9 . CASSPQIGLAGVYYNEQFF
TRBJ2-1 14 TRBV6-6 . CASSYPTPNNEQFF
TRBJ2-2 19 TRBV28 once CASSLRQGLAGGGTGELFF
TRBJ1-5 11 TRBV6-6 . CASGTNQPQHF
TRBJ1-2 15 TRBV6-5 . CASSYSRTGDYGYTF
TRBJ1-2 16 TRBV4-3 few CASSARLGQSNYGYTF
TRBJ2-1 14 TRBV9 . CASSPGNSYNEQFF
TRBJ2-7 14 TRBV2 . CASSIGHQPYEQYF
TRBJ2-5 14 TRBV4-1 once CASSQDGHQETQYF
TRBJ1-5 14 TRBV9 . CASSVGWGNQPQHF
TRBJ2-7 12 TRBV18 . CASSPGTYEQYF
TRBJ2-2 16 TRBV4-2 once CASSQGGRRLTGELFF
TRBJ2-7 14 TRBV7-2 . CASSLGQVGGEQYF
TRBJ1-2 15 TRBV15 . CATSSGTGGGYGYTF
TRBJ2-5 13 TRBV7-9 . CASRWSDEETQYF
TRBJ2-2 16 TRBV6-1 . CASSEAPAANTGELFF
TRBJ1-2 15 TRBV5-1 . CASSTGQPTNYGYTF
TRBJ2-3 16 TRBV5-6 . CASSPGTSGRTDTQYF
TRBJ1-2 11 TRBV20-1 . CSARVSWTEFF
TRBJ2-1 16 TRBV6-5 . CASSYELAGIGNEQFF
TRBJ1-1 13 TRBV12-5 . CASGLGEHTEAFF
TRBJ2-3 13 TRBV6-5 . CASSYGAADTQYF
TRBJ2-7 14 TRBV6-5 . CASSYSWGSYEQYF
TRBJ1-6 14 TRBV2 . CASITGTYYSPLHF
TRBJ2-1 13 TRBV5-6 . CASSLYTTGFKFF
TRBJ1-6 14 TRBV25-1 . CASGRQGPYSPLHF
TRBJ2-7 15 TRBV6-1 . CASSEAARGPYEQYF
TRBJ2-7 13 TRBV7-2 . CASSFGSVYEQYF
TRBJ2-5 11 TRBV6-5 . CASSEKETQYF
TRBJ2-6 17 TRBV27 . CASSTSGSFPGANVLTF
TRBJ2-2 14 TRBV12-5 . CASGLSPNTGELFF
TRBJ2-5 12 TRBV7-2 . CASSLASETQYF
TRBJ2-3 13 TRBV18 . CASSRISTDTQYF
TRBJ2-1 15 TRBV4-3 . CASSGGRGSYNEQFF
TRBJ1-5 14 TRBV2 . CASRGTGGDQPQHF
TRBJ2-7 13 TRBV4-1 . CASSQGAGYEQYF
TRBJ2-7 16 TRBV14 few CASSQWVAGGSYEQYF
TRBJ1-3 16 TRBV19 . CASSPSLGQFGNTIYF
TRBJ2-1 14 TRBV30 . CAWSVTNSFNEQFF
TRBJ1-2 13 TRBV5-1 . CASSPSGNYGYTF
TRBJ1-3 17 TRBV6-1 . CASSVMQPRYSGNTIYF
TRBJ1-5 15 TRBV30 few CAWSGDRVISQPQHF
TRBJ1-4 15 TRBV4-3 . CASSRSTQSNEKLFF
TRBJ2-7 13 TRBV6-5 . CASRSSGSHEQYF
TRBJ2-5 14 TRBV11-3 few CASSLAPRQATQYF
TRBJ2-7 15 TRBV27 few CASSLGRGVSYEQYF
TRBJ1-5 14 TRBV11-3 . CASSFGQSNQPQHF
TRBJ1-1 16 TRBV4-2 . CASSQGAGRQGTEAFF
TRBJ2-7 13 TRBV5-6 . CASSLDNSYEQYF
TRBJ2-7 14 TRBV9 . CASSVAPESYEQYF
TRBJ2-1 16 TRBV9 . CASSPRAPSSYNEQFF
TRBJ2-1 16 TRBV11-3 . CASSLGPGGSYNEQFF
TRBJ1-2 13 TRBV5-6 few CASTSGTDKGYTF
TRBJ1-4 16 TRBV5-8 . CASSLDRGGINEKLFF
TRBJ1-4 14 TRBV5-1 . CASSWGATNEKLFF
TRBJ1-5 13 TRBV6-6 . CASGPRAGQPQHF
TRBJ1-5 13 TRBV5-6 . CASSFRANQPQHF
TRBJ2-1 17 TRBV12-5 . CASGLVLPTGLPYEQFF